The entry below describes one T cell receptor (beta chain). What it binds is unknown. Produced via immunoSEQ multiplex PCR; TCRdb's table is partial and in-frame only. This table holds about 73,000 clones, approximately 91% found once. The data were taken from a study of OX40 agonist ivuxolimab in advanced cancers. Study-level background: The patients' treatment was ivuxolimab, an agonistic anti-OX40 (CD134) antibody. Patients assigned to dose escalation were diagnosed with hepatocellular carcinoma, melanoma, renal cell or head and neck cancer. Study results and caveats: CD8+ T cells (on average) carried more expanded clones than CD4+ T cells.

Excluded were patients having autoimmune disease history or systemic immunosuppression. Germline-derived CDR1 and CDR2 are MNHEY and SVGAGI. Trimming stripped 6 bases from V and 15 bases from J, with 17 bases between. The CDR3 consists of 12 residues. The sample here was CD4+ or CD8+ T cells sorted from blood, taken in a trial of the OX40 agonist ivuxolimab. This sequence was found in an adult with an advanced solid tumor such as melanoma, head and neck, liver or kidney cancer. The chain is built from TRBV6-5 and TRBJ2-2; perhaps D is TRBD1 or TRBD2 (5 bases each). The CDR3 spells CASSLPGPLLFF. CDR3 DNA: TGTGCCAGCAGCCTACCGGGACCTCTTTTGTTTTTT.